Below are 14 T cell receptor beta chains sequenced from a single sample in a study of blood T cells in healthy people across ages. It was with a sample-barcoded 5' primer and a J-beta primer mix that a second PCR of about 7 to 12 cycles was run. TCRdb re-called the 5' RACE reads with MiXCR, one entry per CDR3 protein. The data show about 1,400,000 distinct CDR3 sequences, with 55% to 75% seen just once and roughly 6.3% held by the top ten. The sequencing input was blood. The receptors were gathered from a man between 18 and 29 years old in good health.

The chain links TRBV5-4 to TRBJ2-1; possibly TRBD1 or TRBD2 for D (6 bases each). This CDR3 has 15 amino acids. V lost 0 bases, J lost 9 bases, and 16 bases lay in between. In germline, CDR1 is SGHNT, CDR2 YYREEE (reference sequence). Here the CDR3 reads CASSLGTGEGGEQFF. CDR3 nucleotides: TGTGCCAGCAGCTTGGGAACCGGTGAGGGGGGTGAGCAGTTCTTC. The variable domain in full, completed from reference TRBV5-4 and TRBJ2-1, reads ETGVTQSPTHLIKTRGQQVTLRCSSQSGHNTVSWYQQALGQGPQFIFQYYREEENGRGNFPPRFSGLQFPNYSSELNVNALELDDSALYLCASSLGTGEGGEQFFGPGTRLTVL.

This chain uses TRBV7-2 with TRBJ2-3; 8 positions agree with TRBD1. This CDR3 is built from 15 residues. Trimming took 6 bases from V and 4 from J; bases not matched to a gene: 9. The germline V gene encodes CDR1 SGHTA and CDR2 FQGNSA. CDR3 bases: TGTGCCAGCAGTTCAGGACAGGGATGGTCAGATACGCAGTATTTT. Protein: CASSSGQGWSDTQYF.

The CDR3 here is CAISKTGVAEQFF. The CDR3, as DNA: TGTGCCATCAGTAAAACAGGGGTTGCTGAGCAGTTCTTC. The chain is built from TRBV10-3 and TRBJ2-1, with 7 bases fitting TRBD1. The germline V gene has CDR1 ENHRY and CDR2 SYGVKD. The CDR3 totals 13 residues. Trimming at V came to 5 bases and at J to 9 bases, leaving 7 bases not matched to a gene.

The rearrangement links TRBV7-9 to TRBJ2-5; 8 nucleotides match TRBD2. From germline, CDR1 is SEHNR and CDR2 FQNEAQ (reference sequence). V was pared by 7 bases and J by 4 bases, with 17 bases of the junction left unmatched. This CDR3 has 17 amino acids. Here the CDR3 DNA reads TGTGCCAGCACCGACCGGCCGGCGGGAGGAGTACGAGAGACCCAGTACTTC. This sequence encodes CASTDRPAGGVRETQYF. The full variable domain, completed using reference TRBV7-9 and TRBJ2-5, is DTGVSQNPRHKITKRGQNVTFRCDPISEHNRLYWYRQTLGQGPEFLTYFQNEAQLEKSRLLSDRFSAERPKGSFSTLEIQRTEQGDSAMYLCASTDRPAGGVRETQYFGPGTRLLVL.

V gene TRBV10-3 combines with J gene TRBJ2-4; 7 bases are a match to TRBD2. The closer fit of TRBJ2-5 to the DNA end suggests the J call may be wrong. CDR3 length: 13 residues. Germline V gene lookup returns CDR1 ENHRY and CDR2 SYGVKD. The CDR3 loop is CAISVGRTETQYF. The CDR3 bases are TGTGCCATCAGTGTCGGGAGGACAGAGACCCAGTACTTC.

V and J are TRBV6-5 and TRBJ2-7; D call uncertain. V lost 2 bases and J lost 5, with 7 bases in between. The CDR3 covers 12 residues. From germline, CDR1 is MNHEY and CDR2 SVGAGI. In nucleotides, the CDR3 is TGTGCCAGCAGTTACGCGACCCACGAGCAGTACTTC. It translates to CASSYATHEQYF.

The J gene is TRBJ2-7, the V gene TRBV5-1; 9 positions agree with TRBD2. This CDR3 region has 16 residues. V was pared by 3 bases and J by 3 bases, with 10 bases of the junction left unmatched. Germline CDR1 reads SGHRS; CDR2 reads YFSETQ. The CDR3 bases are TGCGCCAGCAGCTCCGGGACTAGCAGAAAATACTACGAGCAGTACTTC. Translated: CASSSGTSRKYYEQYF.

Remarks on this clonotype: Given the absence of the conserved phenylalanine or tryptophan at the CDR3 end, a read error is likely. V usage is TRBV29-1 and J usage is TRBJ2-1, with 11 nucleotides matching TRBD2. CDR1 and CDR2 from the germline V gene are SQVTM and ANQGSEA. J lost 12 bases, V lost 6 bases, and 13 bases had no gene match. This CDR3 spans 14 amino acids. The CDR3 loop is CSVFTSGGLFTQFS. The DNA of the CDR3 is TGCAGCGTATTCACTAGCGGGGGCCTCTTTACGCAGTTCTCC.

CDR3 nucleotides: TGCAGCGTTGCGGACATGAACACCGGGGAGCTGTTTTTT. This translates into CSVADMNTGELFF. The chain uses TRBV29-1 and TRBJ2-2; D possibly corresponds to TRBD1 (5 bases). The V gene's germline CDR1 is SQVTM and CDR2 ANQGSEA. The CDR3 sequence is 13 residues long. Trimming left V 4 bases short and J 1 base short, with 7 bases between.

The rearrangement uses TRBV29-1 and TRBJ1-5, with no clear D. This CDR3 contains 13 residues. Germline V CDR1 and CDR2: SQVTM, ANQGSEA. The V gene lost 6 bases and the J gene lost 5 bases, with 14 bases spanning the gap. Here the CDR3 reads CSVAAGPDQPQHF. DNA for the CDR3: TGCAGCGTGGCCGCTGGGCCGGATCAGCCCCAGCATTTT.

The chain couples TRBV12-3 or TRBV12-4 to TRBJ2-3, with D perhaps TRBD2 (5 bases). Deletions cut 6 bases from V and 0 bases from J, with 13 bases between. The CDR3 totals 15 residues. The CDR3 region has the DNA TGTGCCAGCAGCACCCCGGGCGGGAGCACAGATACGCAGTATTTT. As protein: CASSTPGGSTDTQYF.

The J gene is TRBJ2-7, the V gene TRBV10-3, with D hard to call. The CDR3 runs 14 residues. Germline values: CDR1 ENHRY, CDR2 SYGVKD. V lost 5 bases and J lost 3, with 14 bases in between. CDR3 sequence: CAISTALSRYEQYF. The CDR3 nucleotides read TGTGCCATCAGTACAGCCCTCTCCCGCTACGAGCAGTACTTC.

V is TRBV5-1 and J is TRBJ1-2, with TRBD1 matching 7 bases. The trim removed 3 bases at V and 4 bases at J, leaving 9 bases unmatched. This CDR3 contains 15 residues. Germline V gives CDR1 SGHRS, CDR2 YFSETQ. The CDR3 sequence is CASSSQTGTVYGYTF. In DNA form, the CDR3 reads TGCGCCAGCAGCTCCCAGACCGGGACAGTCTATGGCTACACCTTC.

The CDR3 nucleotides are TGTGCCAGCAGCCAAGTGAGCGACAGCTCCTACGAGCAGTACTTC. Amino acid sequence: CASSQVSDSSYEQYF. This chain joins TRBV3-1 and TRBJ2-7; weak D call: TRBD1 (5 bases). The germline V gene encodes CDR1 LGHDT and CDR2 YNNKEL (reference sequence). The V gene lost 1 base and the J gene lost 0 bases, with 10 bases spanning the gap. The CDR3 covers 15 residues.